The 30 T cell receptor beta chains reported below all come from one sample, sequenced in a study of control samples from healthy donors and cancer patients. Assay used: immunoSEQ multiplex PCR; TCRdb lists only in-frame clones, some missing. The sample has about 73,000 clones, under 90% seen once; the top ten hold 15% to 20%. Sample: PBMCs. The receptors stem from a man between 60 and 70 years old with lung cancer.

The chain carries TRBV6-1 and TRBJ1-2, with D uncertain. This CDR3 has 12 amino acids. The V gene's germline CDR1 is MNHNS and CDR2 SASEGT. Trimming left V 2 bases short and J 4 bases short, with 5 bases between. CDR3 coding DNA: TGTGCCAGCAGTGAAAATCTCTATGGCTACACCTTC. It specifies CASSENLYGYTF.

The V gene is TRBV6-1, the J gene TRBJ1-1; weak D call: TRBD1 (6 bases). The length of the CDR3 is 18 residues. V dropped 1 base and J dropped 1 base, with 19 bases sitting between them. The germline CDR1 and CDR2 sequences are MNHNS and SASEGT. CDR3 sequence: CASSEGIGRGRTNTEAFF. The DNA for the CDR3 is TGTGCCAGCAGTGAAGGTATTGGTCGGGGGCGAACGAACACTGAAGCTTTCTTT.

The V call is TRBV7-9, the J call TRBJ1-3; D is unresolved. Germline CDR1 SEHNR, CDR2 FQNEAQ (reference sequence). Trimming cost V 0 bases and J 7 bases, with 7 bases left between them. CDR3 length equals 13 residues. The CDR3 DNA reads TGTGCCAGCAGCTTAGCGCCAGTTAACACCATATATTTT. It codes for CASSLAPVNTIYF.

The chain couples TRBV6-4 to TRBJ2-2, with 10 nucleotides matching TRBD1. The CDR3 sequence is 15 residues long. The germline V gene encodes CDR1 MRHNA and CDR2 SNTAGT. V was pared by 6 bases and J by 2 bases, with 3 bases of the junction left unmatched. CDR3 amino acids: CASRGQGSNTGELFF. The CDR3 nucleotides read TGTGCCAGCAGGGGACAGGGGTCCAACACCGGGGAGCTGTTTTTT.

The chain employs TRBV7-7 and TRBJ2-3; tentatively, D is TRBD1 (5 bases). The germline gives CDR1 SSHAT, CDR2 FNYEAQ (reference sequence). CDR3 length equals 13 residues. Trimming shortened V by 3 bases and J by 6 bases, and 10 bases separated the two germline ends. The CDR3 reads CASSFDSLDTQYF. CDR3 nucleotides: TGTGCCAGCAGCTTTGACAGCCTCGATACGCAGTATTTT.

V is TRBV3-1 (or the pseudogene TRBV3-2) and J is TRBJ2-5; D is undetermined. The CDR3 spans 16 residues. V was shortened by 6 bases and J by 0 bases, with 17 bases between the two germline ends. The germline V gene encodes CDR1 LGHDT and CDR2 YNNKEL (reference sequence). The CDR3, as DNA: TGTGCCAGCAGTCCCTCGTATGGGCCGTACCAAGAGACCCAGTACTTC. Translation gives CASSPSYGPYQETQYF.

The DNA for the CDR3 is TGTGCCAGCAGCTTGGCACCGGCCAACACTGAAGCTTTCTTT. It specifies CASSLAPANTEAFF. The V gene is TRBV5-4, the J gene TRBJ1-1; the D is unclear. CDR1 and CDR2 (germline): SGHNT, YYREEE (reference sequence). This CDR3 contains 14 residues. Trimming stripped 0 bases from V and 2 bases from J, with 8 bases between.

The rearrangement uses TRBV21-1 and TRBJ2-7; the D call of TRBD2 is as the table states it, not checked on the DNA. TRBV21-1 is deemed a pseudogene. The CDR3 runs to 19 residues. The CDR3 DNA is TGTGCCAGCAGCAAAGAGGACGGGGGGCAGTCAAAAGGTAACTACGAGCAGTACGTC. Translation gives CASSKEDGGQSKGNYEQYV.

The chain combines TRBV9 with TRBJ2-1, with TRBD1 as a possible D gene (6 bases). The CDR3 is 22 residues long. With 4 bases removed from V and 0 bases from J, the gap between germline ends came to 32 bases. Germline V gene sequence: CDR1 SGDLS, CDR2 YYNGEE. The CDR3 loop reads CASSLQARTGSAVPSSYNEQFF. CDR3 DNA sequence: TGTGCCAGCAGCCTCCAGGCCCGAACAGGGTCGGCGGTTCCGAGCTCCTACAATGAGCAGTTCTTC.

CDR3 sequence: CASKRDVGNQPQHF. DNA of the CDR3: TGTGCCAGCAAGCGGGATGTGGGCAATCAGCCCCAGCATTTT. This chain connects TRBV6-5 to TRBJ1-5; D uncertain. The CDR3 spans 14 residues. V was trimmed by 7 bases and J by 2 bases, leaving 12 bases between them. Germline CDR1 and CDR2: MNHEY and SVGAGI.

The chain links TRBV7-2 to TRBJ1-5; no clear D gene. The CDR3 spans 15 residues. Germline V lookup: CDR1 SGHTA, CDR2 FQGNSA. V gave up 5 bases and J gave up 5 bases, with 16 bases separating them. The CDR3 DNA follows: TGTGCCAGCAGCCCTAGGGTACAGCTCTATCAGCCCCAGCATTTT. This translates into CASSPRVQLYQPQHF.

DNA for the CDR3: TGTGCCAGCAGTGAATCCGGCACTCAAGTCGCTGAAGCTTTCTTT. It encodes CASSESGTQVAEAFF. V gene TRBV25-1 combines with J gene TRBJ1-1; no definite D call. The V end was cut by 1 base, the J end by 6 bases, with 15 bases between. The CDR3 has 15 amino acids. Germline V gene data show CDR1 as MGHDK and CDR2 as SYGVNS.

The chain recombines TRBV12-3 or TRBV12-4 with TRBJ1-2, with unresolved D. V dropped 5 bases and J dropped 4 bases, with 8 bases sitting between them. CDR3 size: 12 residues. The CDR3 nucleotides read TGTGCCAGCAGTCTTTCCCTCTATGGCTACACCTTC. Protein: CASSLSLYGYTF.

V gene TRBV10-3 combines with J gene TRBJ1-2; D not resolved. V was shortened by 3 bases and J by 8 bases, with 13 bases between the two germline ends. Germline V gene data show CDR1 as ENHRY and CDR2 as SYGVKD. CDR3 length equals 13 residues. This CDR3 reads CAISENGGEGYTF. CDR3 sequence (DNA): TGTGCCATCAGTGAAAACGGAGGTGAAGGCTACACCTTC.

The V call is TRBV7-2, the J call TRBJ1-4; TRBD1 aligns across 7 bases. Germline loops: CDR1 SGHTA, CDR2 FQGNSA. The CDR3 contains 17 residues. Trimming removed 1 base from V and 0 bases from J; junction bases left unmatched: 5. The CDR3 coding sequence is TGTGCCAGCAGCTTAGTAGGGGGCGGAGCAACTAATGAAAAACTGTTTTTT. Protein sequence: CASSLVGGGATNEKLFF.

This clone was counted only a few times. The rearrangement links TRBV6-5 to TRBJ1-2, with 9 bases matching TRBD1. V was clipped by 10 bases and J by 0 bases; unmatched bases: 3. Germline CDR1 and CDR2: MNHEY and SVGAGI. The CDR3 sequence is 13 residues long. For the CDR3, the DNA is TGTGCCATCGGGACAGGGACTAACTATGGCTACACCTTC. Amino acids: CAIGTGTNYGYTF.

This chain joins TRBV30 and TRBJ1-3; 9 nucleotides line up with TRBD1. V lost 3 bases, J lost 0 bases, and 9 bases stayed unmatched. Germline assignment: CDR1 GTSNPN and CDR2 SVGIG (reference sequence). The CDR3 loop spans 17 amino acids. The CDR3 region is CAWRNRDRERSGNTIYF. CDR3 coding DNA: TGTGCCTGGAGGAACCGGGACAGGGAGCGCTCTGGAAACACCATATATTTT.

This clone was found once. The rearrangement links TRBV5-1 to TRBJ2-5; D not certain. CDR1 is SGHRS, CDR2 YFSETQ, per germline. The CDR3 extends over 15 amino acids. V dropped 0 bases and J dropped 7 bases, with 16 bases sitting between them. The CDR3 nucleotides read TGCGCCAGCAGCTTGGACCACAGCGCAGTGGGGACCCAGTACTTC. Its protein is CASSLDHSAVGTQYF.

This chain connects TRBV5-8 to TRBJ1-5; TRBD1 matches 11 bases. V was pared by 4 bases and J by 1 base, with 10 bases of the junction left unmatched. This CDR3 has 18 residues. Germline assignment: CDR1 SGHTS and CDR2 YDEGEE. The CDR3 loop is CASSVTGTGGLSNQPQHF. In DNA form, the CDR3 reads TGTGCCAGCAGCGTAACCGGGACAGGGGGATTGAGCAATCAGCCCCAGCATTTT.

This clone was picked up a small number of times. The same CDR3 can be traced to other DNA sequences in this sample. The chain is built from TRBV3-1 (or the pseudogene TRBV3-2) and TRBJ1-5; D ambiguous. This CDR3 is built from 13 residues. Trimming removed 0 bases at V and 6 bases at J, with 6 bases between. Germline V gene sequence: CDR1 LGHDT, CDR2 YNNKEL (reference sequence). The CDR3 is CASSQDLGQPQHF. CDR3 nucleotide sequence: TGTGCCAGCAGCCAAGATCTCGGTCAGCCCCAGCATTTT.

As to this clone: Its ends do not fully match the called genes, so a read error is possible. The gene calls are TRBV9 and TRBJ2-1; 8 nucleotides match TRBD2. From germline, CDR1 is SGDLS and CDR2 YYNGEE. The CDR3 has 15 residues. The CDR3 DNA sequence: TGTGCCCGCAGCGGGGCGGGGGGACTGAACAATGAGCAGTTCTTC. Translating gives CARSGAGGLNNEQFF.

The chain recombines TRBV15 with TRBJ2-2; 10 bases are shared with TRBD2. Germline CDR1 reads LNHNV; CDR2 reads YYDKDF (reference sequence). Losses at the gene ends were 7 bases for V and 6 bases for J; bases not matched to a gene: 11. The CDR3 extends over 16 amino acids. The CDR3 here is CATKTPPAGGPGELFF. The CDR3 DNA reads TGTGCCACCAAGACTCCCCCAGCGGGGGGGCCCGGGGAGCTGTTTTTT.

The J gene is TRBJ1-1, the V gene TRBV5-6; D is unresolved. V dropped 0 bases and J dropped 0 bases, with 6 bases sitting between them. The germline CDR1 and CDR2 sequences are SGHDT and YYEEEE. The CDR3 consists of 14 residues. The chain's CDR3 is CASSLAAMNTEAFF. The CDR3 DNA is TGTGCCAGCAGCTTGGCGGCAATGAACACTGAAGCTTTCTTT.

V usage is TRBV6-2 or TRBV6-3 and J usage is TRBJ1-1; D is unclear. The germline gives CDR1 MNHEY, CDR2 SVGEGT. CDR3 length equals 16 residues. With 2 bases removed from V and 2 bases from J, the gap between germline ends came to 15 bases. CDR3: CASSYPLRGSNTEAFF. CDR3 DNA: TGTGCCAGCAGTTACCCACTGAGAGGAAGTAACACTGAAGCTTTCTTT.

This chain uses TRBV20-1 with TRBJ2-1; the match to TRBD1 covers 11 bases. Germline V CDR1 and CDR2: DFQATT, SNEGSKA (reference sequence). After removal of 3 bases from V and 4 bases from J, the junction contained 5 bases not matched to a gene. This CDR3 is 15 amino acids long. The CDR3 DNA follows: TGCAGTGCTAGTGGAGGGGACAGGGGGTACAATGAGCAGTTCTTC. Its translation is CSASGGDRGYNEQFF.

The chain uses TRBV6-1 and TRBJ1-1; D possibly corresponds to TRBD1 (6 bases). CDR1 is MNHNS, CDR2 SASEGT, per germline. V gave up 1 base and J gave up 10 bases, with 13 bases separating them. The CDR3 is made up of 13 amino acids. The DNA of the CDR3 is TGTGCCAGCAGTGAAGGCGGACAGCTAGGAGCTTTCTTT. Translation gives CASSEGGQLGAFF.

The rearrangement uses TRBV6-5 and TRBJ1-6, with D hard to call. This CDR3 has 16 amino acids. Germline assignment: CDR1 MNHEY and CDR2 SVGAGI. V was clipped by 4 bases and J by 6 bases, with 16 bases between them. The CDR3 region is CASSSATQRINSPLHF. CDR3 DNA: TGTGCCAGCAGTTCCGCCACTCAACGGATTAATTCACCCCTCCACTTT.

The chain carries TRBV24-1 and TRBJ1-5; possibly TRBD1 for D (6 bases). This CDR3 has 15 residues. V gave up 3 bases and J gave up 10 bases, with 18 bases separating them. The germline V gene has CDR1 KGHDR and CDR2 SFDVKD. The CDR3, as DNA: TGTGCCACCAGTGATACTGGACAGTGGTTAACTCCCCAGCATTTT. This translates into CATSDTGQWLTPQHF.

This clone was observed once. This chain uses TRBV4-2 with TRBJ1-1; possible D gene TRBD1, 5 bases. The V end was cut by 1 base, the J end by 3 bases, with 12 bases between. The germline CDR1 and CDR2 sequences are LGHNA and YNFKEQ. There are 15 residues in the CDR3. The CDR3 loop reads CASSQGPGTDTEAFF. The CDR3 DNA follows: TGTGCCAGCAGCCAAGGTCCAGGGACGGACACTGAAGCTTTCTTT.

The chain employs TRBV9 and TRBJ2-3; unclear D gene. The V end was cut by 0 bases, the J end by 7 bases, with 12 bases between. CDR3 size: 14 residues. CDR1 and CDR2 from the germline V gene are SGDLS and YYNGEE. CDR3 protein: CASSVDQDPNTQYF. In nucleotides, the CDR3 is TGTGCCAGCAGCGTAGACCAGGACCCGAATACGCAGTATTTT.